This passage covers 8 T cell receptor beta chains from one sample sequenced in a study of cytomegalovirus exposure and HLA in healthy donors. The PCR made use of 60 Vbeta and 13 Jbeta primers. TCRdb keeps only in-frame clones here, not all; method: immunoSEQ multiplex PCR. Of 150,000 or so clones in the sample, 65% to 80% were seen once. The sample taken for sequencing was PBMCs. The receptors stem from a woman aged 50 to 60 in good health and CMV-seropositive.

This clone was detected once. This chain links TRBV30 with TRBJ2-2; D not resolved. Germline lookup yields CDR1 GTSNPN and CDR2 SVGIG (reference sequence). The CDR3 totals 11 residues. The ends were cut back, 7 bases at V and 3 bases at J, with 6 bases in the middle. CDR3 protein: CASGYTGELFF. The DNA for the CDR3 is TGTGCCTCCGGTTACACCGGGGAGCTGTTTTTT.

The genes are TRBV7-9 and TRBJ1-2; D ambiguous. Germline CDR1 SEHNR, CDR2 FQNEAQ (reference sequence). CDR3 length: 13 amino acids. V shed 2 bases and J shed 6 bases, with 10 bases lying between them. As DNA, the CDR3 is TGTGCCAGCAGCTTAACGGGTGTACATGGCTACACCTTC. This codes for CASSLTGVHGYTF.

V is TRBV11-3 and J is TRBJ2-2; D perhaps matches TRBD2 (5 bases). Deletions cut 5 bases from V and 8 bases from J, with 6 bases between. Germline CDR1 SGHNT, CDR2 YENEEA. This CDR3 region has 11 residues. The CDR3 nucleotides are TGTGCCAGCAGCCCGGGGGGGGAGCTGTTTTTT. Translated, it gives CASSPGGELFF.

The rearrangement links TRBV23-1 to TRBJ1-6; D is ambiguous. TRBV23-1 is assigned to the ORF class and has an uncertain function. The CDR3 loop spans 15 amino acids. Deletions cut 3 bases from V and 9 bases from J, with 15 bases between. The CDR3 sequence is CASSQGGQVGSPLHF. The CDR3 coding sequence is TGCGCCAGCAGTCAGGGTGGGCAGGTCGGTTCACCCCTCCACTTT.

The J gene is TRBJ2-1, the V gene TRBV28; 11 nucleotides match TRBD2. The CDR3 spans 15 residues. The V gene end was trimmed by 3 bases and the J gene end by 6 bases; junction bases not matched to a gene: 4. The germline gives CDR1 MDHEN, CDR2 SYDVKM. CDR3 sequence: CASSFIAGGVNEQFF. DNA for the CDR3: TGTGCCAGCAGTTTCATAGCGGGAGGGGTCAATGAGCAGTTCTTC.

The chain carries TRBV4-3 and TRBJ2-5, with 8 positions matching TRBD2. Germline assignment: CDR1 LGHNA and CDR2 YSLEER. With 4 bases clipped from V and 4 bases from J, the junction kept 14 bases outside the gene matches. This CDR3 is 17 amino acids long. CDR3 amino acids: CASSLRGDAGGGETQYF. The CDR3 nucleotides read TGCGCCAGCAGCCTCCGGGGGGACGCGGGGGGAGGAGAGACCCAGTACTTC.

The chain combines TRBV11-3 with TRBJ2-1, with TRBD1 matching over 10 bases. This CDR3 contains 16 residues. V shed 1 base and J 8 bases; nucleotides not matched to a gene: 8. CDR1 SGHNT and CDR2 YENEEA come from the germline V gene. The CDR3 nucleotides are TGTGCCAGCAGCTTAGGGGGGACAGGGGAGGTGGATGAGCAGTTCTTC. It specifies CASSLGGTGEVDEQFF.

This chain links TRBV5-4 with TRBJ2-7; 7 positions match TRBD2. After removal of 1 base from V and 1 base from J, the junction contained 5 bases not matched to a gene. The CDR3 has 15 residues. In germline, CDR1 is SGHNT, CDR2 YYREEE (reference sequence). CDR3 DNA: TGTGCCAGCAGCTTGTCTAGCGGCTATTCCTACGAGCAGTACTTC. It specifies CASSLSSGYSYEQYF. Full variable domain (outside the CDR3, taken from reference TRBV5-4 and TRBJ2-7): ETGVTQSPTHLIKTRGQQVTLRCSSQSGHNTVSWYQQALGQGPQFIFQYYREEENGRGNFPPRFSGLQFPNYSSELNVNALELDDSALYLCASSLSSGYSYEQYFGPGTRLTVT.